Below, 21 T cell receptor beta chains from the same sample are listed, as sequenced in a study of blood T cell repertoires in COVID-19. The method was immunoSEQ multiplex PCR; TCRdb's version includes in-frame clones alone and lacks a portion of them. The table records about 180,000 clones, approximately 88% of them present only once. The sequencing input was peripheral blood. All receptors come from a woman younger than 45 with acute or convalescent COVID-19.

V is TRBV28 and J is TRBJ1-2; 10 bases are shared with TRBD1. This CDR3 comprises 14 residues. Per germline, CDR1 MDHEN and CDR2 SYDVKM. J lost 9 bases, V lost 4 bases, and 8 bases had no gene match. Written as DNA, the CDR3 is TGTGCCAGCAGTTCCCCCGACAGGGGGCCTCGCTACACCTTC. As protein: CASSSPDRGPRYTF.

The count of this clone is one. The chain links TRBV6-1 to TRBJ2-2; 14 nucleotides agree with TRBD2. Per germline, CDR1 MNHNS and CDR2 SASEGT. This CDR3 comprises 18 residues. Trimming took 1 base from V and 2 from J; bases not matched to a gene: 3. Here the CDR3 reads CASSEGLAGGPNTGELFF. CDR3 DNA sequence: TGTGCCAGCAGTGAAGGACTAGCGGGAGGGCCTAACACCGGGGAGCTGTTTTTT.

DNA of the CDR3: TGTGCCAGCAGTTCCCGGGGTTATGGCTACACCTTC. This translates into CASSSRGYGYTF. The J gene is TRBJ1-2, the V gene TRBV11-1, with D uncertain. V was trimmed by 6 bases and J by 5 bases, leaving 10 bases between them. Germline lookup yields CDR1 SGHAT and CDR2 FQDESV (reference sequence). The CDR3 loop spans 12 amino acids.

The chain joins TRBV27 to TRBJ2-7; TRBD2 matches at 7 bases. The CDR3 runs to 16 residues. CDR1 MNHEY and CDR2 SMNVEV come from the germline V gene (reference sequence). The trim removed 0 bases at V and 3 bases at J, leaving 8 bases unmatched. CDR3 nucleotide sequence: TGTGCCAGCAGTTTATCTTCTAGCGGTACAAGCTACGAGCAGTACTTC. Amino acids: CASSLSSSGTSYEQYF.

The rearrangement joins TRBV5-1 to TRBJ1-2, with a tentative D call TRBD1 (5 bases). Germline V lookup: CDR1 SGHRS, CDR2 YFSETQ. Trimming removed 0 bases from V and 6 bases from J, with 15 bases in between. CDR3 length: 15 amino acids. CDR3 residues: CASSLAGEGVNGYTF. The CDR3 DNA is TGCGCCAGCAGCTTGGCCGGAGAAGGGGTGAATGGCTACACCTTC.

The chain uses TRBV5-4 and TRBJ2-1; 9 nucleotides align to TRBD2. There are 14 residues in the CDR3. J gave up 7 bases and V 4 bases, and 6 bases lay outside the gene matches. Germline CDR1 SGHNT, CDR2 YYREEE (reference sequence). In nucleotides, the CDR3 is TGTGCCAGCAGCATTTTAGCGGGAGAGAATGAGCAGTTCTTC. Translating gives CASSILAGENEQFF. The full variable domain, rest sourced from reference TRBV5-4 and TRBJ2-1, is ETGVTQSPTHLIKTRGQQVTLRCSSQSGHNTVSWYQQALGQGPQFIFQYYREEENGRGNFPPRFSGLQFPNYSSELNVNALELDDSALYLCASSILAGENEQFFGPGTRLTVL.

This clone appeared a single time. The rearrangement links TRBV7-8 to TRBJ2-1; D gene ambiguous. Germline assignment: CDR1 SGHVS and CDR2 FQNEAQ. V dropped 2 bases and J dropped 3 bases, with 5 bases sitting between them. The CDR3 runs 13 residues. CDR3 nucleotide sequence: TGTGCCAGCAGCTTAAGCGTCTACAATGAGCAGTTCTTC. Translated, it gives CASSLSVYNEQFF.

The chain links TRBV19 to TRBJ1-5; D call uncertain. The V and J ends lost 4 bases and 5 bases respectively, with 6 bases between them. The CDR3 extends over 12 amino acids. CDR1 is LNHDA, CDR2 SQIVND, per germline (reference sequence). The CDR3 DNA follows: TGTGCCAGTAGTAAGAGAGATCAGCCCCAGCATTTT. This codes for CASSKRDQPQHF.

This rearrangement joins TRBV24-1 to TRBJ2-1, with 8 positions matching TRBD2. This CDR3 region has 15 residues. The germline V gene encodes CDR1 KGHDR and CDR2 SFDVKD. V was clipped by 9 bases and J by 4 bases; unmatched bases: 10. The CDR3 sequence is CATGFVGRGYNEQFF. The CDR3 DNA reads as TGTGCCACCGGGTTTGTCGGGAGGGGGTACAATGAGCAGTTCTTC.

V usage is TRBV27 and J usage is TRBJ2-7, with D perhaps TRBD2 (5 bases). This CDR3 region has 13 residues. V was shortened by 3 bases and J by 7 bases, with 13 bases between the two germline ends. CDR1 MNHEY and CDR2 SMNVEV come from the germline V gene (reference sequence). Here the CDR3 reads CASSFADQREQYF. For the CDR3, the DNA is TGTGCCAGCAGTTTCGCGGACCAGCGGGAGCAGTACTTC.

The chain employs TRBV19 and TRBJ1-6, with D unclear. Trimming left V 1 base short and J 8 bases short, with 18 bases between. Germline V lookup: CDR1 LNHDA, CDR2 SQIVND (reference sequence). This CDR3 region has 17 residues. CDR3 amino acids: CASSIGVGAASDSPLHF. As DNA, the CDR3 is TGTGCCAGTAGTATAGGTGTGGGTGCAGCGTCGGATTCACCCCTCCACTTT.

The V and J genes are TRBV10-2 and TRBJ2-3; TRBD2 agrees at 7 bases. The CDR3 is made up of 14 amino acids. V lost 6 bases, J lost 6 bases, and 9 bases stayed unmatched. CDR1 is WSHSY, CDR2 SAAADI, per germline. CDR3 protein: CASRPRTSPDTQYF. The CDR3 nucleotides read TGCGCCAGCAGACCCAGGACTAGTCCCGATACGCAGTATTTT.

This chain uses TRBV7-9 with TRBJ1-3; D might be TRBD1 (6 bases). Trimming left V 5 bases short and J 1 base short, with 15 bases between. The length of the CDR3 is 16 residues. Per germline, CDR1 SEHNR and CDR2 FQNEAQ (reference sequence). CDR3 DNA sequence: TGTGCCAGCAGCCCTAAACAGGGAGTTTCTGGAAACACCATATATTTT. Amino acids: CASSPKQGVSGNTIYF.

The chain joins TRBV30 to TRBJ2-2; D gene unclear. This CDR3 has 13 amino acids. Per germline, CDR1 GTSNPN and CDR2 SVGIG (reference sequence). The germline V and J ends were trimmed by 5 bases and 6 bases, with 13 bases remaining between them. DNA of the CDR3: TGTGCCTGGGGCGTGACATACCCCGGGGAGCTGTTTTTT. It codes for CAWGVTYPGELFF.

The chain recombines TRBV10-3 with TRBJ1-2; D gene uncertain. This CDR3 has 13 residues. Germline loops: CDR1 ENHRY, CDR2 SYGVKD. Trimming shortened V by 2 bases and J by 12 bases, and 16 bases separated the two germline ends. CDR3 amino acids: CAISETMTGSHTF. CDR3 nucleotide sequence: TGTGCCATCAGTGAGACCATGACGGGAAGCCACACCTTC.

This clone has a single count. The CDR3 nucleotides are TGTGCCAGCAGAGCTCAGGACAGGGAATTATATGGCTACACCTTC. It codes for CASRAQDRELYGYTF. This chain joins TRBV2 and TRBJ1-2, with 8 bases fitting TRBD1. V trimming: 6 bases; J trimming: 5 bases; junction bases outside the gene matches: 11. Germline-derived CDR1 and CDR2 are SNHLY and FYNNEI. This CDR3 has 15 residues.

This clone has a single count. The genes are TRBV14 and TRBJ2-7; TRBD1 aligns across 10 bases. CDR3 length: 14 residues. Germline V CDR1 and CDR2: SGHDN, FVKESK. The ends lost 4 bases at V and 5 bases at J; junction bases unmatched: 5. The CDR3 is CASSLRDRGNEQYF. The CDR3 nucleotides read TGTGCCAGCAGCCTCCGGGACAGGGGAAACGAGCAGTACTTC. The full variable domain, rest sourced from reference TRBV14 and TRBJ2-7, is EAGVTQFPSHSVIEKGQTVTLRCDPISGHDNLYWYRRVMGKEIKFLLHFVKESKQDESGMPNNRFLAERTGGTYSTLKVQPAELEDSGVYFCASSLRDRGNEQYFGPGTRLTVT.

The CDR3 loop reads CASSVYPGANVLTF. The CDR3 region has the DNA TGTGCCAGCAGCGTATATCCTGGGGCCAACGTCCTGACTTTC. The rearrangement links TRBV9 to TRBJ2-6; D unresolved. Deletions cut 1 base from V and 2 bases from J, with 4 bases between. CDR1 is SGDLS and CDR2 is YYNGEE in the germline V gene. The CDR3 spans 14 residues.

V is TRBV5-1 and J is TRBJ1-1, with D possibly being TRBD1 (5 bases). The CDR3 loop spans 14 amino acids. Trimming stripped 0 bases from V and 1 base from J, with 7 bases between. Germline CDR1 SGHRS, CDR2 YFSETQ. The CDR3 DNA follows: TGCGCCAGCAGCTTGGTGGACACGAACACTGAAGCTTTCTTT. It yields the protein CASSLVDTNTEAFF.

This clone was found once. The rearrangement uses TRBV29-1 and TRBJ2-3; maybe TRBD1 (6 bases). The CDR3 extends over 15 amino acids. V lost 4 bases and J 0 bases, leaving 14 bases between the germline ends. CDR1 and CDR2 (germline): SQVTM, ANQGSEA. The DNA of the CDR3 is TGCAGCGTTGCACCTGACAGGATGAGCACAGATACGCAGTATTTT. Translating gives CSVAPDRMSTDTQYF.

The V call is TRBV11-3, the J call TRBJ1-1, with a tentative D call TRBD1 (6 bases). The CDR3 runs to 12 residues. Germline CDR1 is SGHNT and CDR2 is YENEEA. V lost 5 bases and J lost 10, with 14 bases in between. For the CDR3, the DNA is TGTGCCAGCAGCCTATCAGGGGTCGGAGCTTTCTTT. As protein: CASSLSGVGAFF.